This record looks at one T cell receptor beta chain sequence and its context. Its antigen is not known. This sample is drawn from a study of long-term antiretroviral therapy in people with HIV. Study overall: The immediate-ART recommendation dates to 2015, and the earliest samples predate it by about a decade.

This CDR3 is 15 amino acids long. J gave up 2 bases and V 2 bases, and 6 bases lay outside the gene matches. Germline V gene data show CDR1 as SGHTA and CDR2 as FQGNSA. General observations from the study: Pre-ART expanded TRB clones stayed dominant throughout, though often decreasing after ART.

Runs used v3.0 of the immunoSEQ assay and were done at survey level. Sequencing was performed with immunoSEQ multiplex PCR; in TCRdb, only in-frame clones are kept and a portion is missing. The sample has about 27,000 clones, over 90% seen once; the top ten hold about 8.9%. Only United States sites treated participants with HIV. Sequencing was performed on unsorted PBMCs, taken 7.6 years after starting antiretroviral therapy. The J gene is TRBJ2-7, the V gene TRBV7-2, with TRBD2 matching over 7 bases. This TCR came from a woman aged 40-49 years with HIV. The CDR3 region is CASSLMGTSAYEQYF. CDR3 in DNA: TGTGCCAGCAGCTTAATGGGAACTAGCGCCTACGAGCAGTACTTC. Supplemented by reference TRBV7-2 and TRBJ2-7, the full variable domain reads GAGVSQSPSNKVTEKGKDVELRCDPISGHTALYWYRQSLGQGLEFLIYFQGNSAPDKSGLPSDRFSAERTGGSVSTLTIQRTQQEDSAVYLCASSLMGTSAYEQYFGPGTRLTVT.